The present TCR beta chain was sequenced within a study of blood T cells in healthy people across ages (dated by TCRdb to between 2015 and 2016). Study-wide context: In model experiments, roughly one uniquely barcoded TCR beta cDNA molecule per two T cells was captured by template switching. The study measured age-related changes in TCR beta repertoire diversity using deep sequencing normalized with unique cDNA molecular identifiers. The donors were split into four age groups: young (average around 17 years), middle-aged (around 40), aged (approximately 60) and long-lived (under 85). To avoid experimental bias, donors of different ages were distributed randomly across sequencing lanes. Two additional independent replicas of 1 million unique cDNA reads from the same blood draw were analyzed for two donors (one aged 18 to 30 and one aged 80 or older).

The paper's findings and limits, for the study overall: Since profiling was done on bulk unsorted PBMCs, naive and antigen-experienced compartments could not be conclusively compared. Estimates of total diversity from one million sequenced T cells were regarded as lower bounds and underestimates. Observed TCR beta diversity correlated strongly with the percentage of naive T cells measured by flow cytometry. Because the CMV infection status of the donors was unknown, age-related changes in expanded clonotypes may potentially have been confounded. Compared with the aged group, more naive CD4+ T cells, fewer expanded clones and increased TCR diversity were shown by the long-lived group, suggesting age selection. Observed TCR beta diversity per million T cells fell roughly linearly with age, and a significant reduction was already apparent by age roughly 41.

The junction carries 16 bases between V and J, which are trimmed by 5 bases and 8 bases respectively. The CDR3 runs 14 amino acids, cysteine and phenylalanine included. Only CDR3 DNA remains: 42 bases, in frame from the first base. As concerns this clonotype: The antigen it binds to is not known. No base quality information exists; no much larger clone differs at one position.

Library preparation was by 5' RACE. Reads for this sample came from an Illumina HiSeq 2500. A second PCR of about 7 to 12 cycles was run with a J-beta primer mix and a sample-barcoded 5' primer. A template-switch 5' adaptor carrying 12 random nucleotides introduced a unique molecular identifier onto each TCR beta cDNA molecule. At least 2.5 million CDR3-containing paired-end reads were obtained from each sample. First-strand cDNA was synthesized from all RNA with the Mint cDNA synthesis kit, primed by a TRBC-specific oligonucleotide. After uracil-DNA glycosylase treatment, a first 18-cycle PCR used universal primers M1SS and BC2_uni_R on all cDNA. In the original analysis: For normalization, 1 million high-quality reads, each with a distinct molecular identifier, were randomly selected from each sample. Reads sharing molecular identifiers were discarded rather than binned into consensus sequences. MiTCR, run with a Q25 quality threshold and the strictest error-elimination algorithm, handled CDR3 identification, clonotype clustering and error correction. A nonparametric unseen species model using Euler transformation provided a lower-bound estimate of total TCR beta diversity. TCRdb ran its own pipeline on the public reads, namely fastp trimming at Q25 and MiXCR clone calling, and kept in-frame beta chains. Records with the same CDR3 protein are collapsed into one entry carrying the most frequent genes and DNA. The V and J calls and clone size come from TCRdb's table, not from the authors' own analysis. In this sample the table shows 550,000 to 600,000 distinct CDR3 sequences, around 50% of which occur a single time. Clones ranked in the top ten supply about 26% of the sample.

Donors were 40 or so systemically healthy Caucasian individuals from Russia aged roughly 6 to 100 years. Each donor gave about 9.7 milliliters of peripheral blood, drawn into EDTA-treated Vacutainer tubes. Ficoll-Paque density-gradient centrifugation was used to isolate PBMCs, with at least 6.5 million per sample. Total RNA was extracted from PBMCs with Trizol reagent, with at least 6 micrograms obtained per sample. For every donor, an aliquot of PBMCs went through flow cytometry to measure the percentages of naive CD45RAhigh/CD27high T cells. The sequenced sample consisted of blood. The rearranged segments are TRBV12-3 or TRBV12-4 and TRBJ2-1, and TRBD2 may be the D gene, going by 6 matching bases. The origin of this receptor is an elderly man in good health. The bases read TGTGCCAGCAGTCTAACCCCGGGAGAACATGAGCAGTTCTTC. This encodes CASSLTPGEHEQFF.